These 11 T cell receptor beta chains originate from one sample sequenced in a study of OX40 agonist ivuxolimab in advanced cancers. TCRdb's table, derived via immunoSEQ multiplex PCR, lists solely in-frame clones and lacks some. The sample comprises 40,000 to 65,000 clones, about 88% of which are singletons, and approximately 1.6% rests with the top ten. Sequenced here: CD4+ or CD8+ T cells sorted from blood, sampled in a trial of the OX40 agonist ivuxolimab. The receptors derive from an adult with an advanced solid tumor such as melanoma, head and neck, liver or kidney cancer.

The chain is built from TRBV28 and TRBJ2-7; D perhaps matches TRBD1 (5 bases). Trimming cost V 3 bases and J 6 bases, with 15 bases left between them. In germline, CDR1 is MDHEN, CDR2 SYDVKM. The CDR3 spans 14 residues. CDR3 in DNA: TGTGCCAGCAGTTTGGCCAGGGTCGTTGGCGAGCAGTACTTC. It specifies CASSLARVVGEQYF. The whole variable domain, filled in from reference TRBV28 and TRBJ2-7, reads DVKVTQSSRYLVKRTGEKVFLECVQDMDHENMFWYRQDPGLGLRLIYFSYDVKMKEKGDIPEGYSVSREKKERFSLILESASTNQTSMYLCASSLARVVGEQYFGPGTRLTVT.

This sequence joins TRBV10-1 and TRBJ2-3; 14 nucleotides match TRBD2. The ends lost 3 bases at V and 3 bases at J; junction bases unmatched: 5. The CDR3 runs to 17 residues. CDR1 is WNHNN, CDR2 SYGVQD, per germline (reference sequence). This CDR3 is CASSDRTSGGPTDTQYF. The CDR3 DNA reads TGCGCCAGCAGTGACAGGACTAGCGGGGGGCCGACAGATACGCAGTATTTT.

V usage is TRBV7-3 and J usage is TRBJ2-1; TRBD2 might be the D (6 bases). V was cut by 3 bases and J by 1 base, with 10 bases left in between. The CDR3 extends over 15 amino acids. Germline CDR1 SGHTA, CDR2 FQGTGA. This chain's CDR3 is CASSLIADSYNEQFF. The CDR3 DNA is TGTGCCAGCAGCTTGATAGCGGATTCCTACAATGAGCAGTTCTTC.

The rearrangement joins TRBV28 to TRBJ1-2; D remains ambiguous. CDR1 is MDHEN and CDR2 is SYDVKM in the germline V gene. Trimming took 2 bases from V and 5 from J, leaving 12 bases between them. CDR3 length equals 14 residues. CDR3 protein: CASSLEATLYGYTF. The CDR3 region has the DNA TGTGCCAGCAGTTTAGAAGCGACACTTTATGGCTACACCTTC.

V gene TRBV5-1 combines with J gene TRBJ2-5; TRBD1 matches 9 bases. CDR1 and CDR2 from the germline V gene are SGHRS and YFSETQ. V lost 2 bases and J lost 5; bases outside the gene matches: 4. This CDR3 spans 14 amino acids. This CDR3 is CASSFRGTGETQYF. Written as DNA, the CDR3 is TGCGCCAGCAGCTTCAGGGGGACAGGGGAGACCCAGTACTTC.

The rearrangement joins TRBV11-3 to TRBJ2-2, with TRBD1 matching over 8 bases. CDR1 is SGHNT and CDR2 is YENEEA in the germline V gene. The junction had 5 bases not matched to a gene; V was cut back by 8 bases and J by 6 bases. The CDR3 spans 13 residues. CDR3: CASGGQGAGELFF. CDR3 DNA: TGTGCCAGCGGAGGACAGGGCGCCGGGGAGCTGTTTTTT.

The CDR3 sequence: CASSPQGGNTEAFF. For the CDR3, the DNA is TGTGCCAGCAGCCCCCAGGGGGGGAACACTGAAGCTTTCTTT. The J gene is TRBJ1-1, the V gene TRBV7-3, with 7 bases matching TRBD1. This CDR3 has 14 amino acids. Looked up from germline, CDR1 is SGHTA and CDR2 is FQGTGA. After removal of 5 bases from V and 1 base from J, the junction contained 4 bases not matched to a gene.

In nucleotides, the CDR3 is TGTGCCACCGTGGAAGCGGGGCGTAGCACAGATACGCAGTATTTT. It translates to CATVEAGRSTDTQYF. The chain carries TRBV19 and TRBJ2-3; 7 bases match TRBD2. Germline lookup yields CDR1 LNHDA and CDR2 SQIVND (reference sequence). CDR3 length: 15 residues. The trim removed 10 bases at V and 0 bases at J, leaving 10 bases unmatched.

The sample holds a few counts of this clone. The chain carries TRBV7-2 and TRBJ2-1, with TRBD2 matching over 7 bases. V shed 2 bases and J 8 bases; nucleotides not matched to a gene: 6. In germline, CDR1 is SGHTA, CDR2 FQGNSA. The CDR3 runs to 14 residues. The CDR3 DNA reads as TGTGCCAGCAGCTTATCCGGGAGGTGGGATGAGCAGTTCTTC. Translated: CASSLSGRWDEQFF.

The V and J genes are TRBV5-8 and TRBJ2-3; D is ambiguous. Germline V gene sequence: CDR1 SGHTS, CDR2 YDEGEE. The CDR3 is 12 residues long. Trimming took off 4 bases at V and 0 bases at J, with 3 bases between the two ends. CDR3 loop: CASSPSTDTQYF. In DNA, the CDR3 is TGTGCCAGCAGCCCCAGCACAGATACGCAGTATTTT.

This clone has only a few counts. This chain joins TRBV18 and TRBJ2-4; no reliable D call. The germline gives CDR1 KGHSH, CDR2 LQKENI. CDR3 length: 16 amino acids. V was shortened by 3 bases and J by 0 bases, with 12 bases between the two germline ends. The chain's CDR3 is CASSPPSNLAKNIQYF. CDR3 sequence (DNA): TGTGCCAGCTCACCCCCTTCCAACCTAGCCAAAAACATTCAGTACTTC.